The clone carrying this T cell receptor beta chain came up a few times. The sample belongs to a study of blood T cells in healthy people across ages. A sample-barcoded 5' primer and a J-beta primer mix were used in a second PCR of roughly 7 to 12 cycles. A single record per CDR3 protein comes from TCRdb applying MiXCR to the 5' RACE reads. Among hundreds of thousands of distinct CDR3 sequences listed, about three fifths were seen once. In germline, CDR1 is SGDLS, CDR2 YYNGEE. Trimming took 3 bases from V and 6 from J, leaving 15 bases between them. This CDR3 region has 15 residues. The sequencing sample was made of blood. The chain carries TRBV9 and TRBJ1-4; weak D call: TRBD1 (5 bases). The TCR comes from a young man in good health. DNA for the CDR3: TGTGCCAGCAGCGCGGGACGGGGGACCCATGAAAAACTGTTTTTT. Translation: CASSAGRGTHEKLFF.